These 8 T cell receptor beta chains were all obtained from the same sample, sequenced in a study of chemoradiotherapy in HPV16-positive cancers. Clones were read by immunoSEQ multiplex PCR, and TCRdb kept only the in-frame ones, dropping some. The data contain around 8,800 clones, 60% to 75% of them singletons. Specimen: tumor tissue, collected from a patient who underwent chemoradiotherapy. The receptor set was obtained from a human donor with HPV-associated anogenital cancer.

The gene calls are TRBV29-1 and TRBJ1-1; D not resolved. V was trimmed by 7 bases and J by 1 base, leaving 16 bases between them. This CDR3 contains 14 residues. Germline CDR1 is SQVTM and CDR2 is ANQGSEA. The CDR3 DNA is TGCAGCGCCAGGACGGCCTGGGAGAACACTGAAGCTTTCTTT. It yields the protein CSARTAWENTEAFF.

The V and J genes are TRBV5-1 and TRBJ1-4; D call uncertain. The CDR3 has 15 residues. Germline CDR1 is SGHRS and CDR2 is YFSETQ. Deletions cut 4 bases from V and 11 bases from J, with 21 bases between. The CDR3: CASSPTQAQNGKLFF. The CDR3 nucleotides are TGCGCCAGCAGCCCCACCCAGGCCCAAAACGGGAAACTGTTTTTT.

The chain uses TRBV7-4 and TRBJ2-7; D is undetermined. This CDR3 has 9 amino acids. The germline gives CDR1 SGHVT, CDR2 SQSDAQ. The V end lost 5 bases, the J end lost 10 bases, and 6 bases lay between the germline ends. CDR3 residues: CASSPGQYF. In nucleotides, the CDR3 is TGTGCCAGCAGCCCCGGACAGTACTTC.

The chain's CDR3 is CATSRDRGLYEQYF. CDR3 nucleotides: TGTGCCACCAGCAGAGACAGGGGGCTGTACGAGCAGTACTTC. The V and J genes are TRBV15 and TRBJ2-7; the match to TRBD1 covers 8 bases. The CDR3 is 14 amino acids. The V and J ends lost 0 bases and 4 bases, in that order; junction bases with no gene match: 2. Germline CDR1 reads LNHNV; CDR2 reads YYDKDF (reference sequence).

The chain couples TRBV6-1 to TRBJ2-3; D uncertain. The CDR3 totals 12 residues. CDR1 is MNHNS, CDR2 SASEGT, per germline. Trimming took off 7 bases at V and 2 bases at J, with 7 bases between the two ends. The CDR3 nucleotides read TGTGCCAGCACCGAGTACACAGATACGCAGTATTTT. It translates to CASTEYTDTQYF.

The rearrangement uses TRBV12-2 and TRBJ2-1; the table's D call, TRBD2, was not checked against the DNA. TRBV12-2 is labeled a pseudogene. This CDR3 spans 19 amino acids. The CDR3 is CASRLAEPATSGSGNEQFF. CDR3 DNA sequence: TGTGCAAGTCGCTTAGCCGAACCAGCGACTAGCGGGAGTGGAAATGAGCAGTTCTTC.

Here the CDR3 DNA reads TGCAGCGTTGTTGCCGGGACAGGGAAGGGCCTATCCTATGGCTACACCTTC. Protein: CSVVAGTGKGLSYGYTF. V usage is TRBV29-1 and J usage is TRBJ1-2; 9 bases are a match to TRBD1. The germline gives CDR1 SQVTM, CDR2 ANQGSEA. V gave up 4 bases and J gave up 4 bases; unmatched junction bases: 16. This CDR3 region has 17 residues. The whole variable domain, remainder taken from reference TRBV29-1 and TRBJ1-2, is SAVISQKPSRDICQRGTSLTIQCQVDSQVTMMFWYRQQPGQSLTLIATANQGSEATYESGFVIDKFPISRPNLTFSTLTVSNMSPEDSSIYLCSVVAGTGKGLSYGYTFGSGTRLTVV.

This sequence joins TRBV7-8 and TRBJ2-5, with 9 positions matching TRBD1. CDR1 and CDR2 from the germline V gene are SGHVS and FQNEAQ. J gave up 5 bases and V 4 bases, and 2 bases lay outside the gene matches. CDR3 length: 13 amino acids. CDR3 in amino acids: CASSSDRGETQYF. Written as DNA, the CDR3 is TGTGCCAGCAGCTCAGACAGGGGGGAGACCCAGTACTTC.